Presented here are 20 T cell receptor beta chains from one specimen sequenced in a study of blood T cells in healthy people across ages. A J-beta primer mix and a sample-barcoded 5' primer were used in a second PCR of about 7 to 12 cycles. Each CDR3 protein gets one entry after TCRdb re-called the 5' RACE reads with MiXCR. The sample lists some 800,000 distinct CDR3 sequences, approximately 48% occurring once. The material sequenced was blood. The receptors stem from a man in his sixties in good health.

This clonotype was seen more than once but under ten times. The CDR3 nucleotides are TGCAGTGCTAGCCAAGCACAGAACACCGGGGAGCTGTTTTTT. Translation gives CSASQAQNTGELFF. This chain connects TRBV20-1 to TRBJ2-2, with D unclear. The V end lost 3 bases, the J end lost 1 base, and 9 bases lay between the germline ends. Germline CDR1 is DFQATT and CDR2 is SNEGSKA (reference sequence). The CDR3 covers 14 residues.

This clonotype showed up just a few times. The chain recombines TRBV20-1 with TRBJ2-7; TRBD1 aligns across 10 bases. Germline trimming cut 5 bases from V and 3 bases from J; bases unmatched to any gene: 4. Germline V gene sequence: CDR1 DFQATT, CDR2 SNEGSKA (reference sequence). The CDR3 sequence is 13 residues long. This chain's CDR3 is CSARTGGDYEQYF. The CDR3 DNA reads TGCAGTGCTCGGACAGGGGGTGACTACGAGCAGTACTTC.

The chain has TRBV3-1 and TRBJ2-1; 10 nucleotides match TRBD1. The germline gives CDR1 LGHDT, CDR2 YNNKEL (reference sequence). The V and J ends lost 1 base and 12 bases, in that order; junction bases with no gene match: 0. This CDR3 is built from 12 residues. Here the CDR3 reads CASSQGQGAQFF. Here the CDR3 DNA reads TGTGCCAGCAGCCAAGGACAGGGGGCGCAGTTCTTC.

This clonotype was picked up a small number of times. The chain links TRBV6-1 to TRBJ1-2, with D possibly TRBD1 on 6 matching bases. Germline V lookup: CDR1 MNHNS, CDR2 SASEGT. CDR3 length: 14 residues. V was shortened by 5 bases and J by 4 bases, with 14 bases between the two germline ends. The CDR3 loop is CASSKDRSSYGYTF. CDR3 nucleotide sequence: TGTGCCAGCAGTAAGGACAGATCCTCCTATGGCTACACCTTC.

This clonotype appeared a few times. V gene TRBV29-1 combines with J gene TRBJ1-2; 7 nucleotides agree with TRBD1. Germline CDR1 reads SQVTM; CDR2 reads ANQGSEA. Trimming removed 5 bases from V and 12 bases from J; junction bases left unmatched: 9. The CDR3 extends over 11 amino acids. For the CDR3, the DNA is TGCAGCGTTCTTATCAGGGGGGAAAACACCTTC. It encodes CSVLIRGENTF.

This clonotype appeared a few times. The chain joins TRBV28 to TRBJ2-7; 8 bases are shared with TRBD2. The CDR3 has 15 amino acids. Germline lookup yields CDR1 MDHEN and CDR2 SYDVKM. V was pared by 4 bases and J by 4 bases, with 9 bases of the junction left unmatched. The CDR3 protein is CASSSGGTRGYEQYF. The CDR3 DNA sequence: TGTGCCAGCAGTTCGGGCGGGACTAGAGGTTACGAGCAGTACTTC.

The genes are TRBV24-1 and TRBJ2-5; 7 bases fit TRBD2. The J segment lost 3 bases and the V segment lost 7 bases, leaving 4 bases of the junction unmatched. Germline CDR1 is KGHDR and CDR2 is SFDVKD. The CDR3 loop spans 13 amino acids. CDR3 region: CATSEGGKETQYF. The CDR3 DNA reads TGTGCCACCAGCGAGGGAGGGAAAGAGACCCAGTACTTC.

A few counts support this clonotype. This chain joins TRBV7-2 and TRBJ2-7, with D tentatively TRBD2 (5 bases). Germline V CDR1 and CDR2: SGHTA, FQGNSA. This CDR3 comprises 14 residues. Trimming pared 5 bases from V and 10 bases from J, leaving 21 bases between. The CDR3 loop reads CASSPFTGSGNQYF. CDR3 DNA: TGTGCCAGCAGCCCGTTTACGGGGTCCGGGAACCAGTACTTC.

The V gene is TRBV6-4, the J gene TRBJ2-3; 16 positions agree with TRBD2. Per the germline V gene, CDR1 is MRHNA and CDR2 is SNTAGT. Losses at the gene ends were 8 bases for V and 7 bases for J; bases not matched to a gene: 12. The CDR3 covers 17 residues. The CDR3 coding sequence is TGTGCCAGCCCGGGACTAGCGGGGGGGCCGGGTCCCTATACGCAGTATTTT. Residues: CASPGLAGGPGPYTQYF.

About this clonotype: The junction differs from germline at one of its ends, possibly a read error. The J gene is TRBJ2-7, the V gene TRBV23-1; 8 bases line up with TRBD1. TRBV23-1 is an ORF; its function is uncertain. This CDR3 is 14 amino acids long. CDR3 region: CTSGRTGRHYEQYF. CDR3 nucleotides: TGCACCAGCGGCCGGACAGGGAGACATTACGAGCAGTACTTC.

This clonotype was detected only a few times. V is TRBV4-3 and J is TRBJ2-3; D gene uncertain. Germline lookup yields CDR1 LGHNA and CDR2 YSLEER. The CDR3 has 15 amino acids. Trimming left V 1 base short and J 2 bases short, with 10 bases between. The CDR3 nucleotides read TGCGCCAGCAGCCAAGGTGGCAGCTACACAGATACGCAGTATTTT. Amino acid sequence: CASSQGGSYTDTQYF.

This clonotype was recorded a few times. This chain links TRBV25-1 with TRBJ2-5; D may be TRBD2 (5 bases). Per germline, CDR1 MGHDK and CDR2 SYGVNS. Trimming left V 5 bases short and J 2 bases short, with 24 bases between. This CDR3 is 18 amino acids long. DNA of the CDR3: TGTGCCAGCAGTTTCCCCCCAAAGGACTTCGACTCACAAGAGACCCAGTACTTC. This sequence encodes CASSFPPKDFDSQETQYF.

The chain is built from TRBV11-3 and TRBJ2-1; maybe TRBD1 (5 bases). This CDR3 is built from 12 residues. Looked up from germline, CDR1 is SGHNT and CDR2 is YENEEA. V lost 6 bases and J 13 bases, leaving 16 bases between the germline ends. The CDR3 loop is CASSSSGWEQFF. The CDR3 DNA sequence: TGTGCCAGCAGTTCTTCAGGGTGGGAACAGTTCTTC. The full variable domain, in which reference TRBV11-3 and TRBJ2-1 provide the parts outside the CDR3, is EAGVVQSPRYKIIEKKQPVAFWCNPISGHNTLYWYLQNLGQGPELLIRYENEEAVDDSQLPKDRFSAERLKGVDSTLKIQPAELGDSAVYLCASSSSGWEQFFGPGTRLTVL.

This clonotype has more than one count but fewer than ten. The J gene is TRBJ2-5, the V gene TRBV25-1; a possible D gene is TRBD1 (5 bases). CDR1 MGHDK and CDR2 SYGVNS come from the germline V gene. The CDR3 is made up of 16 amino acids. V was shortened by 1 base and J by 3 bases, with 15 bases between the two germline ends. CDR3 in amino acids: CASSELGVTEKETQYF. The CDR3 region has the DNA TGTGCCAGCAGTGAATTAGGGGTAACGGAGAAAGAGACCCAGTACTTC.

V and J are TRBV3-1 and TRBJ1-1, with 8 bases matching TRBD1. Unmatched junction bases numbered 5, after V lost 4 bases and J lost 1 base. CDR1 is LGHDT and CDR2 is YNNKEL in the germline V gene (reference sequence). The CDR3 extends over 15 amino acids. The CDR3 is CASSRTGQPNTEAFF. CDR3 nucleotide sequence: TGTGCCAGCAGCCGGACAGGGCAGCCGAACACTGAAGCTTTCTTT.

The chain uses TRBV29-1 and TRBJ2-1, with D hard to call. Trimming pared 6 bases from V and 0 bases from J, leaving 12 bases between. The germline V gene encodes CDR1 SQVTM and CDR2 ANQGSEA. The CDR3 length is 14 residues. Here the CDR3 reads CSVKDRSSYNEQFF. CDR3 DNA: TGCAGCGTAAAAGATCGGAGCTCCTACAATGAGCAGTTCTTC.

The chain couples TRBV3-1 to TRBJ2-5; D may be TRBD1 or TRBD2 (5 bases each). There are 16 residues in the CDR3. With 4 bases removed from V and 3 bases from J, the gap between germline ends came to 18 bases. Per germline, CDR1 LGHDT and CDR2 YNNKEL (reference sequence). CDR3 in DNA: TGTGCCAGCAGCCCGACCCTCGGGGCACTTAAAGAGACCCAGTACTTC. Translated: CASSPTLGALKETQYF.

The chain couples TRBV6-2 or TRBV6-3 to TRBJ2-1; maybe TRBD1 (5 bases). This CDR3 contains 14 residues. Trimming took off 2 bases at V and 5 bases at J, with 10 bases between the two ends. Germline V lookup: CDR1 MNHEY, CDR2 SVGEGT. This CDR3 reads CASSYPTANNEQFF. For the CDR3, the DNA is TGTGCCAGCAGTTACCCGACAGCTAACAATGAGCAGTTCTTC.

In DNA form, the CDR3 reads TGTGCCACCAGTGACGAAGACAGAGATACGCAGTATTTT. Amino acids: CATSDEDRDTQYF. This rearrangement joins TRBV24-1 to TRBJ2-3; tentatively, D is TRBD1 (5 bases). V was trimmed by 4 bases and J by 5 bases, leaving 9 bases between them. This CDR3 spans 13 amino acids. In germline, CDR1 is KGHDR, CDR2 SFDVKD.

The CDR3 bases are TGTGCCAGCAGTTACTCCCAACTAAAGGGGCCGGATAGCAATCAGCCCCAGCATTTT. Translation: CASSYSQLKGPDSNQPQHF. The chain has TRBV6-2 or TRBV6-3 and TRBJ1-5; D may be TRBD1 (5 bases). Germline assignment: CDR1 MNHEY and CDR2 SVGEGT. The CDR3 is 19 amino acids. Trimming removed 0 bases at V and 0 bases at J, with 18 bases between.